This T cell receptor beta chain was identified during a study of identical twins. This clonotype was detected only a few times. Its cognate antigen is unknown. Overall study findings and caveats: Whereas memory repertoires showed no such difference, abundant cord blood beta clonotypes carried fewer insertions.

TCRdb re-analysed the 5' RACE reads in MiXCR, keeping a single row per CDR3 protein. Of approximately 250,000 distinct CDR3 sequences detected, roughly 7.1% appear once; the ten largest clones hold about 14%. These data also formed part of another study, on T cells expressing NK-cell markers. Per that paper: Several experiments added an anti-gamma-delta TCR antibody to sort only alpha-beta TCR T cells.

The sequencing input was CD8+ T cells sorted from blood. The origin of this receptor is a woman between 18 and 30 years old in good health.

CDR3 nucleotides: TGCAGCGTTGAAGATGGGGCCAAGAACTATGGCTACACCTTC. This codes for CSVEDGAKNYGYTF. This chain joins TRBV29-1 and TRBJ1-2; D perhaps matches TRBD1 (5 bases). From germline, CDR1 is SQVTM and CDR2 ANQGSEA. CDR3 size: 14 residues. The V end was cut by 0 bases, the J end by 2 bases, with 10 bases between.